Presented here are 31 T cell receptor beta chains from one specimen sequenced in a study of read filtering for tumor transcriptome and immune sequencing. This library used 300 to 450 ng RNA and molecular barcoded adaptors spanning alpha/delta and beta/gamma chains. MiXCR was run by TCRdb on the reads, yielding one entry per CDR3 protein. The sample carries 30,000 to 45,000 distinct CDR3 sequences, around 13% recorded once. The sequencing sample was made of a population of CD138-negative cells sorted from bone marrow. Receptors were obtained from a donor over 35 with multiple myeloma.

This clonotype showed up many times. This chain links TRBV3-1 with TRBJ2-7; no clear D gene. The V end was cut by 3 bases, the J end by 4 bases, with 4 bases between. CDR1 and CDR2 (germline): LGHDT, YNNKEL (reference sequence). The CDR3 is made up of 11 amino acids. The chain's CDR3 is CASSHVYEQYF. The CDR3 DNA reads TGTGCCAGCAGCCACGTTTACGAGCAGTACTTC.

This clonotype showed up many times. The chain uses TRBV20-1 and TRBJ2-7, with D perhaps assigned TRBD1 or TRBD2 (5 bases each). The CDR3 has 13 amino acids. V was clipped by 0 bases and J by 9 bases, with 15 bases between them. Germline V gene data show CDR1 as DFQATT and CDR2 as SNEGSKA (reference sequence). CDR3 bases: TGCAGTGCTAGAGATTTTTCAGGGACGGTGCAGTACTTC. Its translation: CSARDFSGTVQYF.

In this sample, this clonotype turned up many times. The V and J genes are TRBV4-1 and TRBJ2-1, with a weak D call TRBD2 (6 bases). Trimming removed 3 bases at V and 2 bases at J, with 14 bases between. Germline V gene data show CDR1 as MGHRA and CDR2 as YSYEKL. This CDR3 is 16 amino acids long. The CDR3 here is CASSHTLAAAYNEQFF. The CDR3 nucleotides read TGCGCCAGCAGCCACACATTAGCGGCCGCCTACAATGAGCAGTTCTTC.

The V gene is TRBV5-1, the J gene TRBJ1-1; D is perhaps TRBD1 (5 bases). V lost 2 bases, J lost 7 bases, and 12 bases lay in between. CDR1 SGHRS and CDR2 YFSETQ come from the germline V gene. The CDR3 contains 13 residues. This chain's CDR3 is CASSFSSGGEAFF. In DNA form, the CDR3 reads TGCGCCAGCAGCTTCAGCTCCGGGGGTGAAGCTTTCTTT.

Many counts were recorded for this clonotype. The chain combines TRBV7-9 with TRBJ2-3; D uncertain. V was cut by 5 bases and J by 0 bases, with 12 bases left in between. This CDR3 has 15 amino acids. Germline V gene data show CDR1 as SEHNR and CDR2 as FQNEAQ (reference sequence). CDR3 in amino acids: CASSPRTASTDTQYF. The CDR3 DNA reads TGTGCCAGCAGCCCCCGGACGGCCAGCACAGATACGCAGTATTTT.

The table lists this clonotype with many counts. The chain carries TRBV20-1 and TRBJ1-5; D ambiguous. Trimming took off 5 bases at V and 3 bases at J, with 14 bases between the two ends. The CDR3 is 14 residues long. Germline CDR1 and CDR2: DFQATT and SNEGSKA (reference sequence). For the CDR3, the DNA is TGCAGTGCTTACCCTCCCCAGCCCAATCAGCCCCAGCATTTT. This sequence encodes CSAYPPQPNQPQHF.

This clonotype came up many times. Just one base apart from a much larger clone, this may be a read error. The CDR3 loop reads CRAPWASDTEAFF. The CDR3 DNA reads TGCAGGGCCCCCTGGGCGTCGGACACTGAAGCTTTCTTT. V gene TRBV20-1 combines with J gene TRBJ1-1; D is undetermined. The CDR3 extends over 13 amino acids. The germline V gene encodes CDR1 DFQATT and CDR2 SNEGSKA (reference sequence).

As to this clonotype: The CDR3 end shows no conserved phenylalanine or tryptophan, and so a read error is likely. No DNA is shown, since the ends of the CDR3 on it are uncertain; the CDR3 is the one TCRdb lists. This chain uses TRBV7-2 with TRBJ2-1; the table calls TRBD2, which could not be checked here. The germline CDR1 and CDR2 sequences are SGHTA and FQGNSA. A total of 15 residues make up the CDR3, ends included. CDR3 residues: CASSLTSGSYNEQIC.

This clonotype was seen at least ten times. The chain is built from TRBV20-1 and TRBJ2-1; tentative D call: TRBD2 (5 bases). Trimming removed 0 bases at V and 5 bases at J, with 14 bases between. The V gene's germline CDR1 is DFQATT and CDR2 SNEGSKA (reference sequence). This CDR3 is 15 amino acids long. The CDR3 reads CSARDGLAHHNEQFF. As DNA, the CDR3 is TGCAGTGCTAGAGATGGGCTAGCCCACCACAATGAGCAGTTCTTC.

In this sample, this clonotype turned up many times. V and J are TRBV3-1 and TRBJ1-1, with a possible D match to TRBD1 (5 bases). The CDR3 extends over 13 amino acids. Germline V lookup: CDR1 LGHDT, CDR2 YNNKEL (reference sequence). V was cut by 3 bases and J by 4 bases, with 9 bases left in between. The CDR3 DNA is TGTGCCAGCAGCCATGGGGGAGCCACTGAAGCTTTCTTT. Its protein product is CASSHGGATEAFF.

The sample holds many counts of this clonotype. CDR3: CASSLMSGRAETQYF. The CDR3 nucleotides are TGTGCCAGCAGTCTGATGAGCGGGAGGGCAGAGACCCAGTACTTC. This sequence joins TRBV28 and TRBJ2-5, with 10 bases matching TRBD2. V dropped 5 bases and J dropped 4; count of bases not matched to a gene: 7. The CDR3 length is 15 residues. Per germline, CDR1 MDHEN and CDR2 SYDVKM.

In regard to this clonotype: A much more abundant neighbour one base away suggests this may be a read error. This chain joins TRBV29-1 and TRBJ1-1; D might be TRBD1 (5 bases). This CDR3 has 13 amino acids. CDR1 is SQVTM, CDR2 ANQGSEA, per germline. CDR3 bases: TGCAGCCCGGCGGGACCGGGGAACACTGAAGCTCTCTTT. Its translation: CSPAGPGNTEALF.

This clonotype was observed many times. This chain connects TRBV7-6 to TRBJ2-1; 9 nucleotides match TRBD2. The CDR3 length is 15 residues. From germline, CDR1 is SGHVS and CDR2 FNYEAQ. After removal of 2 bases from V and 9 bases from J, the junction contained 8 bases not matched to a gene. CDR3 DNA sequence: TGTGCCAGCAGCTTATTCGCGGGAGGGCCTAGTGAGCAGTTCTTC. This sequence encodes CASSLFAGGPSEQFF. Complete variable domain (other parts from reference TRBV7-6 and TRBJ2-1): GAGVSQSPRYKVTKRGQDVALRCDPISGHVSLYWYRQALGQGPEFLTYFNYEAQQDKSGLPNDRFSAERPEGSISTLTIQRTEQRDSAMYRCASSLFAGGPSEQFFGPGTRLTVL.

This clonotype was detected many times. V and J are TRBV11-3 and TRBJ2-1; no clear D gene. Trimming removed 5 bases at V and 8 bases at J, with 10 bases between. Germline CDR1 is SGHNT and CDR2 is YENEEA. CDR3 length: 12 amino acids. CDR3 loop: CASSTNGHEQFF. CDR3 sequence (DNA): TGTGCCAGCAGCACGAACGGGCATGAGCAGTTCTTC. The full variable domain, completed using reference TRBV11-3 and TRBJ2-1, is EAGVVQSPRYKIIEKKQPVAFWCNPISGHNTLYWYLQNLGQGPELLIRYENEEAVDDSQLPKDRFSAERLKGVDSTLKIQPAELGDSAVYLCASSTNGHEQFFGPGTRLTVL.

This clonotype was picked up many times. The chain is built from TRBV7-3 and TRBJ2-3; 7 bases match TRBD2. The CDR3 is made up of 15 amino acids. The J segment lost 5 bases and the V segment lost 0 bases, leaving 5 bases of the junction unmatched. Germline CDR1 SGHTA, CDR2 FQGTGA. CDR3 nucleotides: TGTGCCAGCAGCTTAACGGGAGGGGCGGGAGATACGCAGTATTTT. Protein product: CASSLTGGAGDTQYF.

This clonotype was detected many times. This sequence joins TRBV7-9 and TRBJ2-7, with D hard to call. There are 12 residues in the CDR3. CDR1 is SEHNR, CDR2 FQNEAQ, per germline (reference sequence). The V and J ends lost 8 bases and 4 bases respectively, with 12 bases between them. In DNA, the CDR3 is TGTGCCAGCGGCCAAGACCATTACGAGCAGTACTTC. Translation gives CASGQDHYEQYF.

In this sample, this clonotype turned up many times. V gene TRBV4-3 combines with J gene TRBJ2-3, with 13 bases that match TRBD2. Germline V gene sequence: CDR1 LGHNA, CDR2 YSLEER. The CDR3 is 18 amino acids. Trimming cost V 0 bases and J 3 bases; bases outside gene matches: 6. The CDR3 loop is CASSQDYGLAGVTDTQYF. Here the CDR3 DNA reads TGCGCCAGCAGCCAAGATTATGGACTAGCGGGAGTTACAGATACGCAGTATTTT.

With respect to this clonotype: It may be a read error: a sequence one base away is much more abundant. The gene calls are TRBV27 and TRBJ2-1, with 12 bases identical to TRBD2. Germline CDR1 MNHEY, CDR2 SMNVEV (reference sequence). This CDR3 comprises 16 residues. DNA for the CDR3: TGTGCCAGCAGTCTCTTGACTAGCGGGAGAGTCAATGGGCAGTTCTTC. Protein sequence: CASSLLTSGRVNGQFF.

This clonotype was counted at least ten times. V usage is TRBV6-6 and J usage is TRBJ2-2, with D possibly TRBD2 on 6 matching bases. The CDR3 has 15 amino acids. Between the trimmed V and J ends, which lost 7 bases and 6 bases, there was a span of 18 bases. CDR1 is MNHNY and CDR2 is SVGAGI in the germline V gene (reference sequence). CDR3 sequence reads: CASMTDGSTSGELFF. The CDR3 DNA reads TGTGCCAGCATGACTGACGGGAGTACGTCCGGGGAGCTGTTTTTT.

This clonotype was seen ten or more times. The chain is built from TRBV7-8 and TRBJ2-3, with 8 bases fitting TRBD2. V lost 0 bases to trimming and J lost 0 bases; unmatched junction nucleotides: 8. This CDR3 comprises 18 residues. The germline V gene has CDR1 SGHVS and CDR2 FQNEAQ. DNA of the CDR3: TGTGCCAGCAGCTTAGCCTACTTATTAGCGGGAAGCACAGATACGCAGTATTTT. Amino acids: CASSLAYLLAGSTDTQYF.

The table lists this clonotype with many counts. The gene calls are TRBV20-1 and TRBJ2-1; a possible D gene is TRBD2 (6 bases). Germline CDR1 is DFQATT and CDR2 is SNEGSKA (reference sequence). Trimming pared 4 bases from V and 5 bases from J, leaving 15 bases between. There are 14 residues in the CDR3. The CDR3 DNA reads as TGCAGTGCTACCGGGGACTCCGTCCACAATGAGCAGTTCTTC. Translation gives CSATGDSVHNEQFF.

This clonotype was picked up a small number of times. The genes are TRBV7-2 and TRBJ2-1; tentatively, D is TRBD2 (6 bases). Per germline, CDR1 SGHTA and CDR2 FQGNSA. The CDR3 is 13 amino acids. Trimming took off 5 bases at V and 8 bases at J, with 13 bases between the two ends. CDR3 sequence: CASSRGGRDEQFF. Written as DNA, the CDR3 is TGTGCCAGCAGCCGGGGAGGTCGCGATGAGCAGTTCTTC.

This clonotype was seen ten or more times. The V and J genes are TRBV19 and TRBJ2-5, with 8 positions matching TRBD1. Germline V gene data show CDR1 as LNHDA and CDR2 as SQIVND (reference sequence). J gave up 5 bases and V 10 bases, and 9 bases lay outside the gene matches. The CDR3 has 13 amino acids. Here the CDR3 reads CATRQGTQETQYF. CDR3 in DNA: TGTGCCACCAGACAGGGGACCCAGGAGACCCAGTACTTC.

Ten or more counts support this clonotype. CDR3 in amino acids: CSASMASGSTDTQYF. CDR3 nucleotide sequence: TGCAGTGCTAGTATGGCTAGCGGGAGCACAGATACGCAGTATTTT. The rearrangement uses TRBV20-1 and TRBJ2-3; 8 bases are shared with TRBD2. CDR3 length equals 15 residues. V was pared by 3 bases and J by 0 bases, with 5 bases of the junction left unmatched. Germline V CDR1 and CDR2: DFQATT, SNEGSKA (reference sequence).

This clonotype has a count of ten or more. The rearrangement uses TRBV3-1 and TRBJ2-1, with no clear D. Deletions cut 5 bases from V and 9 bases from J, with 14 bases between. This CDR3 is built from 13 residues. The germline gives CDR1 LGHDT, CDR2 YNNKEL (reference sequence). Written as DNA, the CDR3 is TGTGCCAGCAGCTCTCCTAGTAGTAGTGAGCAGTTCTTC. Translated, it gives CASSSPSSSEQFF.

This clonotype was counted a single time. A clone one base away is much larger, so this may be a read error. The V call is TRBV30, the J call TRBJ2-2; 8 bases match TRBD1. The CDR3 spans 14 residues. CDR1 GTSNPN and CDR2 SVGIG come from the germline V gene (reference sequence). CDR3 protein: CALTGQVYTGELLF. The CDR3 nucleotides read TGTGCCTTAACGGGACAGGTGTACACCGGGGAGCTGCTTTTT.

Many counts were recorded for this clonotype. This chain uses TRBV20-1 with TRBJ2-7; weak D call: TRBD1 (6 bases). Trimming cost V 5 bases and J 1 base, with 9 bases left between them. CDR3 length: 12 residues. The germline V gene encodes CDR1 DFQATT and CDR2 SNEGSKA (reference sequence). CDR3 DNA: TGCAGTGCTCAGGGGCCGTCCTACGAGCAGTACTTC. Protein: CSAQGPSYEQYF.

The sample holds many counts of this clonotype. The chain carries TRBV15 and TRBJ1-2; D is perhaps TRBD1 (5 bases). The CDR3 spans 16 residues. V lost 0 bases and J 4 bases, leaving 15 bases between the germline ends. Germline V gene lookup returns CDR1 LNHNV and CDR2 YYDKDF (reference sequence). The CDR3 here is CATSRDLGGRSYGYTF. CDR3 sequence (DNA): TGTGCCACCAGCAGAGATCTGGGGGGTCGTAGCTATGGCTACACCTTC.

This clonotype was recorded at least ten times. CDR3 sequence: CASSYTAEAFF. CDR3 bases: TGTGCCAGCAGTTATACAGCTGAAGCTTTCTTT. The chain carries TRBV28 and TRBJ1-1; D unclear. The CDR3 contains 11 residues. The germline CDR1 and CDR2 sequences are MDHEN and SYDVKM. Deletions cut 4 bases from V and 6 bases from J, with 6 bases between.

About this clonotype itself: Given a much more abundant clone one base away, this may be a read error. Since the CDR3 does not end with the conserved phenylalanine or tryptophan, this likely comes from a read error. This rearrangement joins TRBV15 to TRBJ2-2; 10 bases are a match to TRBD1. The junction had 5 bases not matched to a gene; V was cut back by 5 bases and J by 2 bases. Germline V gene data show CDR1 as LNHNV and CDR2 as YYDKDF (reference sequence). The CDR3 contains 16 residues. The CDR3 coding sequence is TGTGCCACCAGCCCCGACAGGGGGCGAAACACCGGGGAGCTGTTTTCT. Amino acids: CATSPDRGRNTGELFS.

This clonotype showed up many times. V gene TRBV7-9 combines with J gene TRBJ1-1; D ambiguous. The CDR3 loop spans 15 amino acids. Looked up from germline, CDR1 is SEHNR and CDR2 is FQNEAQ (reference sequence). Trimming stripped 4 bases from V and 1 base from J, with 13 bases between. The CDR3 DNA sequence: TGTGCCAGCAGCTCCATCGGGGTGGCGAACACTGAAGCTTTCTTT. Translating gives CASSSIGVANTEAFF. The whole variable domain, filled in from reference TRBV7-9 and TRBJ1-1, reads DTGVSQNPRHKITKRGQNVTFRCDPISEHNRLYWYRQTLGQGPEFLTYFQNEAQLEKSRLLSDRFSAERPKGSFSTLEIQRTEQGDSAMYLCASSSIGVANTEAFFGQGTRLTVV.